This TCR beta chain was recovered during a study of blood T cell repertoires in COVID-19. Across the whole study: COVID-19 samples from acute and convalescent phases originated in the United States, Italy and Spain. PBMCs, B-cell-depleted T cells, or T cells were the source of the cDNA or gDNA that made up the material.

V shed 0 bases, J shed 6 bases, and the junction held 8 bases outside the gene matches. The CDR3 extends over 16 amino acids. The germline gives CDR1 LGHDT, CDR2 YNNKEL (reference sequence). Per the original data handling: Nucleated cell counts were estimated from reference gene primer amplification. Measured with immunoSEQ multiplex PCR; TCRdb has only the in-frame clones, and not every one. V and J calls and clone size follow that table, whereas D and trimming were derived from the DNA. The sample holds about 170,000 clones, over 90% seen once. V usage is TRBV3-1 (or the pseudogene TRBV3-2) and J usage is TRBJ2-3, with 8 bases aligning to TRBD2. The source of this sequence is a man aged 50 to 60 with acute or convalescent COVID-19. Sequencing input: peripheral blood. Here the CDR3 reads CASSQDSRGGSDTQYF. Here the CDR3 DNA reads TGTGCCAGCAGCCAAGACTCACGGGGGGGCTCGGATACGCAGTATTTT.